This T cell receptor beta chain derives from a study of blood T cell repertoires in COVID-19. For the study at large: Collection of acute and convalescent COVID-19 samples took place in the United States, Italy and Spain. T cells, B-cell-depleted T cells, or PBMCs supplied cDNA or gDNA.

The authors' processing: How many nucleated cells were present was estimated from reference gene primer amplification. The method was immunoSEQ multiplex PCR; TCRdb's version includes in-frame clones alone and lacks a portion of them. V, J and clone size derive from that table, while D and trimming were established from the DNA sequence. The sample gives 90,000 to 150,000 clones, approximately 90% of which show up once; 7.7% is in the top ten. V lost 2 bases, J lost 5 bases, and 12 bases lay in between. The CDR3 spans 14 residues. Germline CDR1 SGHRS, CDR2 YFSETQ. This clonotype was sampled from a human donor in a cohort sampled during active COVID-19. Sequenced input: peripheral blood. V usage is TRBV5-1 and J usage is TRBJ2-3, with D possibly matching TRBD2 (6 bases). The CDR3 DNA sequence: TGCGCCAGCAGCTTCGAGGAGGGGATAGATACGCAGTATTTT. Translated: CASSFEEGIDTQYF.